This T cell receptor beta chain was recovered during a study of blood T cell repertoires in COVID-19. Study-wide context: The United States, Italy and Spain supplied acute and convalescent COVID-19 samples. T cells, B-cell-depleted T cells, or PBMCs provided the cDNA or gDNA that served as material.

Germline values: CDR1 KGHDR, CDR2 SFDVKD. V shed 9 bases and J 4 bases; nucleotides not matched to a gene: 3. The CDR3 has 14 amino acids. Data came from immunoSEQ multiplex PCR; TCRdb stores just in-frame clones and leaves some out. This table holds about 69,000 clones, 90% found once. This TCR derives from a man aged 45 to 65 with acute or convalescent COVID-19. The sequenced sample was peripheral blood. The chain uses TRBV24-1 and TRBJ2-1; 12 bases line up with TRBD2. This CDR3 reads CATYLAGGYNEQFF. For the CDR3, the DNA is TGTGCCACCTATCTAGCGGGAGGGTACAATGAGCAGTTCTTC.